This T cell receptor beta chain was captured in a study of blood T cell repertoires in COVID-19 (dated by TCRdb to the early 2020s). Looking at the study overall: The collaborator samples originated in the United States, Italy and Spain and spanned the acute and convalescent phases of COVID-19. Where HLA class I and class II types were available, the types were taken from metadata supplied by the sample provider, not from assay-based typing. The repertoires were released in a freely available public database meant as a resource for research on the immune response to SARS-CoV-2. The samples were drawn from the first 160 participants of the ongoing ImmuneRACE study and from some 1,300 subjects provided by 6 global collaborators. The prospective study material was composed of cDNA or gDNA derived from T cells, B-cell-depleted T cells, or PBMCs. Subjects who had been exposed to COVID-19, were actively infected with it, or had recovered from it provided the deeply sampled blood TCRbeta repertoires that made up the dataset. Nearly every sample came with metadata listing a de-identified subject ID, COVID-19 status, age in years and sex.

TCRbeta CDR3 regions were amplified from genomic DNA using the immunoSEQ Assay, a bias-controlled multiplex PCR. The authors processed their data as follows. The number of nucleated cells in each sample was estimated by amplification of reference gene primers within the assay. To quantify the absolute abundance of each unique TCRbeta CDR3 rearrangement, sequence reads were collapsed and filtered. Productive Simpson clonality was computed per sample as the square root of Simpson's diversity index over productive rearrangements. Here the immuneACCESS table is served through TCRdb, limited to in-frame sequences with V and J called. Missing clones are a known gap in these copies; in checked studies unresolved V genes cover under half, and the rest lacks a known reason. V, J and clone size were drawn from that table, and D and trimming were deduced from the DNA. This sample holds around 250,000 clones; more than 75% were observed only once. The top ten clones comprise less than 20% of the sample.

Study-wide conclusions, independent of this receptor: The amount of clinical and demographic metadata varied by source and participant and was provided uncurated.

For this clone: The target of this receptor is not known. Base qualities are not provided; no much larger clone lies one nucleotide away.

Participants in the prospective study were enrolled through a virtual design, were aged 18 to 89 years, and lived in some 24 United States geographic areas. To assign participants to cohorts, the prospective study relied on clinical history that participants themselves reported in a screening survey and a study questionnaire. ImmuneRACE Cohort 3 recovered participants were defined by two consecutive negative NP/OP PCR tests, healthcare professional clearance, or symptom resolution. Mobile phlebotomists in the prospective study collected whole blood, serum and a nasopharyngeal or oropharyngeal swab from every participant. Additional blood draws and questionnaires over an approximately two-month period could optionally be provided by prospective study participants. Prospective study blood samples were shipped either frozen or at room temperature before DNA extraction. The sequencing sample was made of PBMCs or T cells enriched from blood (not recorded which). This clonotype was obtained from a man between 18 and 35 years old who had recovered from COVID-19.

The CDR3 is CASRTSGGTYNEQFF. The nucleotides read TGTGCCAGCAGGACCTCAGGGGGCACCTACAATGAGCAGTTCTTC. The V and J segments used are TRBV6-5 and TRBJ2-1; TRBD1 agrees with 8 junctional bases. Unmatched junction bases come to 6, with V trimmed by 6 bases and J by 2 bases. The germline V gene supplies CDR1 MNHEY and CDR2 SVGAGI. From its cysteine to its phenylalanine, the CDR3 spans 15 amino acids. The DNA shown is the 45-base CDR3, in frame from base 1.